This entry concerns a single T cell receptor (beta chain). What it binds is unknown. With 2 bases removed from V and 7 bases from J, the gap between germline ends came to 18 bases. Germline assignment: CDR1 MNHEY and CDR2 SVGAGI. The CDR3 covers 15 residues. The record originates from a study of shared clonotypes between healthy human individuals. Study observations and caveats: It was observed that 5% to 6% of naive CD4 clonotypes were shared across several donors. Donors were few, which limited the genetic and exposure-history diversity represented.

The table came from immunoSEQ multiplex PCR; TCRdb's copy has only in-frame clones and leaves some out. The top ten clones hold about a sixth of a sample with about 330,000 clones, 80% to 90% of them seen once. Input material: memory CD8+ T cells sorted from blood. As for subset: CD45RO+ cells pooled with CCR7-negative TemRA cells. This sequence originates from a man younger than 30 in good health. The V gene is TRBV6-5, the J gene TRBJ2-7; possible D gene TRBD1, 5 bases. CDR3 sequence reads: CASSYRSAGPREQYF. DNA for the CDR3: TGTGCCAGCAGTTACCGCAGCGCAGGGCCGCGGGAGCAGTACTTC.